The clone carrying this T cell receptor (beta chain) was found a few times. These data come from a study of blood T cell repertoires in COVID-19. The CDR3 is 15 residues long. The junction had 5 bases not matched to a gene; V was cut back by 0 bases and J by 6 bases. From germline, CDR1 is SGHRS and CDR2 YFSETQ. Clones were read by immunoSEQ multiplex PCR, and TCRdb kept only the in-frame ones, dropping some. This sample has under 40,000 clones; around 86% occur once, and the top ten carry over 11%. This TCR was sampled from a man between 60 and 75 years old with active COVID-19. V is TRBV5-1 and J is TRBJ2-1; 8 bases line up with TRBD2. Source material: peripheral blood. This CDR3 is CASSLGGRPSNEQFF. As DNA, the CDR3 is TGCGCCAGCAGCTTGGGCGGGAGGCCGTCCAATGAGCAGTTCTTC. Drawing the rest from reference TRBV5-1 and TRBJ2-1, the complete variable domain is KAGVTQTPRYLIKTRGQQVTLSCSPISGHRSVSWYQQTPGQGLQFLFEYFSETQRNKGNFPGRFSGRQFSNSRSEMNVSTLELGDSALYLCASSLGGRPSNEQFFGPGTRLTVL.